The T cell receptor beta chain described here comes from a study of blood T cell repertoires in COVID-19. Study information: Material from acute and convalescent COVID-19 was sourced from the United States, Italy and Spain.

Trimming shortened V by 0 bases and J by 1 base, and 10 bases separated the two germline ends. The length of the CDR3 is 16 residues. Germline CDR1 SGHRS, CDR2 YFSETQ. The assay was immunoSEQ multiplex PCR, and TCRdb's table has in-frame clones only and misses some. The sample shows 9,500 to 15,000 clones, about 80% of them seen only once. V and J are TRBV5-1 and TRBJ2-2; D unresolved. The source of this sequence is a human donor in a cohort sampled during active COVID-19. Sequencing was done on a sample of peripheral blood. The CDR3 here is CASSLGAGQNTGELFF. CDR3 nucleotides: TGCGCCAGCAGCTTGGGGGCAGGTCAGAACACCGGGGAGCTGTTTTTT.